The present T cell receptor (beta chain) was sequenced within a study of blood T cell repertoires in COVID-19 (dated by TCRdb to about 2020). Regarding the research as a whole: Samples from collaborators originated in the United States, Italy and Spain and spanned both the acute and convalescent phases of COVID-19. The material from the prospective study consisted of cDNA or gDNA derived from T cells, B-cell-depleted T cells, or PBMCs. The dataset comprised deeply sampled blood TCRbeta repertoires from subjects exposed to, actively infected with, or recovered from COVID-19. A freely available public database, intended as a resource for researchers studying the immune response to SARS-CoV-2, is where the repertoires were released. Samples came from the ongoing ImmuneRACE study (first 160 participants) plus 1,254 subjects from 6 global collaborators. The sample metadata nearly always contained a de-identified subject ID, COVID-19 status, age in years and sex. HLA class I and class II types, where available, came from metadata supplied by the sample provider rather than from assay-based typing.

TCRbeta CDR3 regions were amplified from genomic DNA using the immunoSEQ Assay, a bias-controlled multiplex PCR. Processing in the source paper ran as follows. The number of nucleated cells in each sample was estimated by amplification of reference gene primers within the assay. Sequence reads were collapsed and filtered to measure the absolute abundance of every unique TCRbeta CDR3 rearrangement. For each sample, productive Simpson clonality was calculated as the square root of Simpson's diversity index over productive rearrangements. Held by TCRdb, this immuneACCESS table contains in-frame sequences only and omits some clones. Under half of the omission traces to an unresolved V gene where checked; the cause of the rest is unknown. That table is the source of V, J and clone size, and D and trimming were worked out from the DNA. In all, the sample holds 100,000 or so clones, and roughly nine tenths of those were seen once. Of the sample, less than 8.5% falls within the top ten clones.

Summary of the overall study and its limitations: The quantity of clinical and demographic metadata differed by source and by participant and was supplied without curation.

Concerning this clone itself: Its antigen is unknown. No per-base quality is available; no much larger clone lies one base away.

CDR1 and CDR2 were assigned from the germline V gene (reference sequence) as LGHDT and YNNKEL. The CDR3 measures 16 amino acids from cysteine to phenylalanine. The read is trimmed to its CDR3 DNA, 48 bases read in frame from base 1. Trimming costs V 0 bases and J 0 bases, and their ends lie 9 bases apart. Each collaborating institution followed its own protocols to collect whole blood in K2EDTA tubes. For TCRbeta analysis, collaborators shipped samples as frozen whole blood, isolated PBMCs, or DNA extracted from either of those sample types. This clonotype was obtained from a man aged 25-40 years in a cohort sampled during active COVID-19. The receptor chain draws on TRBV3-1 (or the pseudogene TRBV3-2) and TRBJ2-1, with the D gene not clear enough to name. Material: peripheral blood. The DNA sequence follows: TGTGCCAGCAGCCAAGATTGGCAAAACTCCTACAATGAGCAGTTCTTC. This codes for CASSQDWQNSYNEQFF.